The source of this T cell receptor (beta chain) is a study of control samples from healthy donors and cancer patients (dated by TCRdb to about 2020). The method was the immunoSEQ multiplex PCR assay. The immuneACCESS repertoire file appears here via TCRdb, limited to in-frame rearrangements. These files lack a portion of the clones; in checked studies, under half of the deficit traces to unresolved V genes, and the cause of the others is not known. This sample has under 150,000 clones in its table, and about 88% of those were observed once. In total, the top ten clones hold over 2% of the sample. As concerns this clone: This clone's antigen is unknown. Per-nucleotide qualities are absent, and no much larger clonotype sits a single base away.

The TCR originated in a woman aged 70-85 years in good health. The sample consisted of blood.

The CDR3 is CATSDSTYGYTF. In nucleotide form, the sequence is TGTGCCACCAGTGATTCCACGTATGGCTACACCTTC. The rearranged segments are TRBV24-1 and TRBJ1-2, with no D gene named confidently. From a lookup of the germline V gene, CDR1 and CDR2 are KGHDR and SFDVKD. Reading from cysteine to phenylalanine, the CDR3 counts 12 amino acids. The entry retains the CDR3 DNA only, 36 bases that are in frame from base 1. V drops 2 bases and J drops 5 bases, leaving 5 bases in between.